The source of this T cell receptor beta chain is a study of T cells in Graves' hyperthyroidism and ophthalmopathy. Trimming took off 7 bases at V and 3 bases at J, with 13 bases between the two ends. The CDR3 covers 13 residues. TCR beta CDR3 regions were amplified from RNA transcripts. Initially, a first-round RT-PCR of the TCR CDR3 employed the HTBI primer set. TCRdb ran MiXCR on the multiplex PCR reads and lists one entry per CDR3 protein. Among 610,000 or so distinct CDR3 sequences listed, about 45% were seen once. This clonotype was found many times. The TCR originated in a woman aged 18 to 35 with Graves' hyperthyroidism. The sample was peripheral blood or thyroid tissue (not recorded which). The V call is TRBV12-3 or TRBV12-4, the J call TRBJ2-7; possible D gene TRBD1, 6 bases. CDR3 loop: CASTRDNIYEQYF. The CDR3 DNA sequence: TGTGCCAGCACCCGGGACAACATCTACGAGCAGTACTTC.